Below, 26 T cell receptor beta chains from the same sample are listed, as sequenced in a study of Graves' ophthalmopathy and Graves' hyperthyroidism. The authors amplified TCR beta CDR3 regions, and they did so from RNA transcripts for repertoire sequencing. Second-round multiplex PCR came after a first-round RT-PCR that employed HTBI primers. Via MiXCR, TCRdb re-called the multiplex PCR reads, giving one row per CDR3 protein. Among approximately 210,000 distinct CDR3 sequences listed, about 22% were seen once. Material for sequencing was peripheral blood. The receptors were sampled from a woman between 50 and 59 years old with Graves' ophthalmopathy.

This clonotype was found many times. The rearrangement joins TRBV5-5 to TRBJ1-1; 9 nucleotides match TRBD1. Trimming cost V 4 bases and J 4 bases; bases outside gene matches: 5. This CDR3 is 14 amino acids long. Germline lookup yields CDR1 SGHKS and CDR2 YYEKEE (reference sequence). CDR3 protein: CASSTQTGGTEAFF. CDR3 bases: TGTGCCAGCAGCACCCAGACAGGGGGCACTGAAGCTTTCTTT.

This clonotype was counted many times. This chain connects TRBV2 to TRBJ2-7; D is unclear. Germline V lookup: CDR1 SNHLY, CDR2 FYNNEI. Trimming pared 8 bases from V and 3 bases from J, leaving 8 bases between. The CDR3 has 11 residues. The CDR3 sequence is CASAGGYEQYF. CDR3 bases: TGTGCCAGCGCCGGCGGCTACGAGCAGTACTTC.

This clonotype was detected ten times or more. J is TRBJ2-5 and V is TRBV4-1, with 7 nucleotides matching TRBD2. Germline V lookup: CDR1 MGHRA, CDR2 YSYEKL. The CDR3 extends over 15 amino acids. V lost 0 bases to trimming and J lost 7 bases; unmatched junction nucleotides: 8. CDR3 sequence (DNA): TGCGCCAGCAGCCAAGATTGGGGAACGGGAGGGACCCAGTACTTC. Protein: CASSQDWGTGGTQYF.

The V and J genes are TRBV6-1 and TRBJ2-7, with a possible D match to TRBD2 (5 bases). This CDR3 has 13 residues. Germline V gene sequence: CDR1 MNHNS, CDR2 SASEGT. Trimming removed 4 bases at V and 6 bases at J, with 13 bases between. The CDR3 DNA reads TGTGCCAGCAGTGCGGGTCGTGAGGGCGAGCAGTACTTC. Its translation is CASSAGREGEQYF.

This clonotype was detected ten times or more. This chain joins TRBV9 and TRBJ1-1, with D maybe TRBD1 (6 bases). Trimming left V 3 bases short and J 1 base short, with 10 bases between. CDR1 is SGDLS, CDR2 YYNGEE, per germline. This CDR3 contains 14 residues. CDR3 sequence (DNA): TGTGCCAGCAGCGAAGCGGACAGGAACACTGAAGCTTTCTTT. Its protein product is CASSEADRNTEAFF.

The rearrangement uses TRBV20-1 and TRBJ1-2; tentative D call: TRBD1 (5 bases). CDR1 is DFQATT, CDR2 SNEGSKA, per germline (reference sequence). CDR3 length: 14 residues. V was shortened by 3 bases and J by 2 bases, with 13 bases between the two germline ends. CDR3 DNA sequence: TGCAGTGCTAGGGGGACGGGACGAAACTATGGCTACACCTTC. Translated: CSARGTGRNYGYTF.

This clonotype showed up many times. This chain uses TRBV2 with TRBJ1-5; D not resolved. Trimming removed 6 bases from V and 0 bases from J, with 9 bases in between. This CDR3 is 14 amino acids long. Germline lookup yields CDR1 SNHLY and CDR2 FYNNEI. CDR3 nucleotide sequence: TGTGCCAGCAGGGACCCCTATAGCAATCAGCCCCAGCATTTT. Amino acids: CASRDPYSNQPQHF.

The J gene is TRBJ2-6, the V gene TRBV14; a weak D match, TRBD2 (5 bases). The CDR3 loop spans 22 amino acids. Germline V gene sequence: CDR1 SGHDN, CDR2 FVKESK. V gave up 0 bases and J gave up 1 base, with 25 bases separating them. The CDR3 DNA reads as TGTGCCAGCAGCCAAGATGAGGGTTGCAAGGGCGGTTGGTGTTCTGGGGCCAACGTCCTGACTTTC. Translated: CASSQDEGCKGGWCSGANVLTF.

This clonotype was seen a few times. The chain has TRBV5-4 and TRBJ1-2, with a weak D call TRBD1 (6 bases). The CDR3 runs 13 residues. The germline V gene encodes CDR1 SGHNT and CDR2 YYREEE (reference sequence). Trimming took off 4 bases at V and 7 bases at J, with 14 bases between the two ends. The CDR3 reads CASSLQGGAGYTF. CDR3 coding DNA: TGTGCCAGCAGCCTACAGGGAGGGGCTGGCTACACCTTC.

On this clonotype itself: A read error may be the cause here, since a much bigger clone is one base away. The chain employs TRBV20-1 and TRBJ2-2, with 10 bases fitting TRBD1. CDR1 and CDR2 (germline): DFQATT, SNEGSKA (reference sequence). V dropped 0 bases and J dropped 4; count of bases not matched to a gene: 11. The CDR3 contains 18 residues. In nucleotides, the CDR3 is TGCAGTGCTAGAGATGTGGACTCGGGACAGGGGACCACCGGGGAGCTGTTTTTT. This codes for CSARDVDSGQGTTGELFF.

At least ten counts were recorded for this clonotype. CDR3 sequence: CSVIGTGGYEQYF. CDR3 coding DNA: TGCAGCGTCATCGGGACGGGAGGGTACGAGCAGTACTTC. The chain employs TRBV29-1 and TRBJ2-7; 8 nucleotides match TRBD2. V lost 6 bases to trimming and J lost 4 bases; unmatched junction nucleotides: 8. The germline V gene encodes CDR1 SQVTM and CDR2 ANQGSEA. CDR3 length equals 13 residues.

In its sample, this clonotype was seen many times. The chain joins TRBV7-9 to TRBJ2-7; D is ambiguous. Germline V gene data show CDR1 as SEHNR and CDR2 as FQNEAQ (reference sequence). The ends were cut back, 2 bases at V and 3 bases at J, with 11 bases in the middle. The CDR3 runs 14 residues. DNA for the CDR3: TGTGCCAGCAGCTTAAATATGGGCCACTACGAGCAGTACTTC. This encodes CASSLNMGHYEQYF.

This clonotype was observed many times. The V call is TRBV5-1, the J call TRBJ2-7, with TRBD2 as a possible D gene (6 bases). With 2 bases removed from V and 3 bases from J, the gap between germline ends came to 15 bases. This CDR3 comprises 15 residues. Germline loops: CDR1 SGHRS, CDR2 YFSETQ. In DNA, the CDR3 is TGCGCCAGCAGCTTACAATTAGGGAGGAACTACGAGCAGTACTTC. This gives the protein CASSLQLGRNYEQYF.

This clonotype showed up many times. The J gene is TRBJ1-1, the V gene TRBV28, with D possibly matching TRBD1 (6 bases). The CDR3 covers 13 residues. Trimming pared 6 bases from V and 3 bases from J, leaving 11 bases between. CDR1 and CDR2 (germline): MDHEN, SYDVKM. In DNA form, the CDR3 reads TGTGCCAGCAGACAAACAGGGTACACTGAAGCTTTCTTT. Amino acid sequence: CASRQTGYTEAFF.

This chain uses TRBV20-1 with TRBJ1-2; no firm D call. This CDR3 comprises 13 residues. The germline V gene has CDR1 DFQATT and CDR2 SNEGSKA (reference sequence). V lost 2 bases, J lost 0 bases, and 7 bases lay in between. The CDR3 here is CSARHITNYGYTF. CDR3 bases: TGCAGTGCTAGACATATTACTAACTATGGCTACACCTTC.

This clonotype was observed many times. The chain carries TRBV29-1 and TRBJ2-2, with D possibly TRBD2 on 5 matching bases. The CDR3 runs to 13 residues. The germline V and J ends were trimmed by 5 bases and 4 bases, with 11 bases remaining between them. Germline V gene data show CDR1 as SQVTM and CDR2 as ANQGSEA. CDR3 amino acids: CSVKPSGTGELFF. CDR3 in DNA: TGCAGCGTTAAACCCAGCGGCACCGGGGAGCTGTTTTTT.

The chain couples TRBV7-2 to TRBJ1-1, with D perhaps matching TRBD1 (6 bases). Germline values: CDR1 SGHTA, CDR2 FQGNSA. Trimming removed 4 bases from V and 8 bases from J, with 14 bases in between. CDR3 size: 13 residues. The CDR3 region has the DNA TGTGCCAGCAGCTCGGACCGACAGGCCGAAGCTTTCTTT. The encoded protein is CASSSDRQAEAFF.

This clonotype was detected once. This chain connects TRBV15 to TRBJ1-6, with D perhaps TRBD1 (6 bases). V lost 0 bases and J 9 bases, leaving 12 bases between the germline ends. Per germline, CDR1 LNHNV and CDR2 YYDKDF (reference sequence). This CDR3 spans 15 amino acids. The CDR3 coding sequence is TGTGCCACCAGCAGAGATAGTCAGGGGAGTTCACCCCTCCACTTT. This gives the protein CATSRDSQGSSPLHF.

The chain has TRBV30 and TRBJ2-7; D is possibly TRBD1 (5 bases). The CDR3 runs to 13 residues. V was shortened by 2 bases and J by 3 bases, with 11 bases between the two germline ends. The germline gives CDR1 GTSNPN, CDR2 SVGIG (reference sequence). CDR3: CAWSQGRNYEQYF. The CDR3 DNA sequence: TGTGCCTGGAGTCAGGGCAGAAACTACGAGCAGTACTTC.

The V gene is TRBV28, the J gene TRBJ2-2; the match to TRBD1 covers 8 bases. CDR3 length: 16 amino acids. V lost 4 bases to trimming and J lost 4 bases; unmatched junction nucleotides: 8. Per germline, CDR1 MDHEN and CDR2 SYDVKM. The chain's CDR3 is CASSSRDRSFTGELFF. The CDR3 coding sequence is TGTGCCAGCAGTTCCCGGGACAGGAGCTTCACCGGGGAGCTGTTTTTT.

This clonotype was observed many times. The CDR3 DNA is TGTGCCAGCAGACCCAGCGGGGACGGGTCCTACGAGCAGTACTTC. Its protein product is CASRPSGDGSYEQYF. V is TRBV12-3 or TRBV12-4 and J is TRBJ2-7; 7 nucleotides align to TRBD2. V shed 6 bases, J shed 1 base, and the junction held 9 bases outside the gene matches. The CDR3 is made up of 15 amino acids.

At least ten counts were recorded for this clonotype. V gene TRBV30 combines with J gene TRBJ1-5; D not resolved. Between the trimmed V and J ends, which lost 1 base and 3 bases, there was a span of 10 bases. This CDR3 is 14 amino acids long. Germline V gene data show CDR1 as GTSNPN and CDR2 as SVGIG (reference sequence). This CDR3 is CAWSDWTSNQPQHF. CDR3 DNA sequence: TGTGCCTGGAGTGACTGGACCTCCAATCAGCCCCAGCATTTT. The whole variable domain, remainder taken from reference TRBV30 and TRBJ1-5, is SQTIHQWPATLVQPVGSPLSLECTVEGTSNPNLYWYRQAAGRGLQLLFYSVGIGQISSEVPQNLSASRPQDRQFILSSKKLLLSDSGFYLCAWSDWTSNQPQHFGDGTRLSIL.

In its sample, this clonotype was seen many times. The genes are TRBV14 and TRBJ1-6, with D tentatively TRBD1 (5 bases). From germline, CDR1 is SGHDN and CDR2 FVKESK. The ends were cut back, 4 bases at V and 3 bases at J, with 7 bases in the middle. The CDR3 is 14 amino acids. The CDR3, as DNA: TGTGCCAGCAGCCCGACAGTCTATAATTCACCCCTCCACTTT. As protein: CASSPTVYNSPLHF.

The DNA for the CDR3 is TGCGCCAGCAGCCAAGATGAACAGGGTATCTATGGCTACACCTTC. It codes for CASSQDEQGIYGYTF. V is TRBV4-1 and J is TRBJ1-2; TRBD1 is a possible D gene (6 bases). Trimming cost V 0 bases and J 4 bases, with 12 bases left between them. The CDR3 has 15 residues. Germline V gene sequence: CDR1 MGHRA, CDR2 YSYEKL.

This clonotype was counted ten times or more. The chain's CDR3 is CASSSVSGRASTDTQYF. The CDR3 nucleotides are TGTGCCAGCAGTTCGGTTAGCGGGAGGGCTAGCACAGATACGCAGTATTTT. The V and J genes are TRBV6-2 or TRBV6-3 and TRBJ2-3, with 11 bases matching TRBD2. Looked up from germline, CDR1 is MNHEY and CDR2 is SVGEGT. With 4 bases clipped from V and 0 bases from J, the junction kept 6 bases outside the gene matches. This CDR3 is built from 17 residues.

This clonotype was found many times. This chain joins TRBV10-3 and TRBJ2-7; 10 bases agree with TRBD2. The V gene end was trimmed by 4 bases and the J gene end by 5 bases; junction bases not matched to a gene: 14. CDR1 ENHRY and CDR2 SYGVKD come from the germline V gene. This CDR3 has 17 amino acids. CDR3 in DNA: TGTGCCATCAGTGGACAGGGCGGTTTAAGCGGGAGGGACGAGCAGTACTTC. Protein product: CAISGQGGLSGRDEQYF.